The T cell receptor beta chain under discussion was sequenced for a study of T cell responses to AZD1222 COVID-19 vaccine. Study results and limitations: The peak T cell response came first, and repertoires were sampled only after it.

V was clipped by 5 bases and J by 7 bases; unmatched bases: 9. Germline-derived CDR1 and CDR2 are MDHEN and SYDVKM. The CDR3 spans 16 residues. The method was immunoSEQ multiplex PCR; TCRdb's version includes in-frame clones alone and lacks a portion of them. The table includes 45,000 to 60,000 clones, around three quarters detected once. On this clone itself: Its antigen is not identified.

This TCR came from an adult in good health. The genes are TRBV28 and TRBJ2-1, with TRBD2 identical over 12 bases. This specimen consisted of peripheral blood, obtained on day 0 of AZD1222 vaccination. CDR3 residues: CASSKLTSGRRNEQFF. As DNA, the CDR3 is TGTGCCAGCAGTAAATTGACTAGCGGGAGACGGAATGAGCAGTTCTTC.